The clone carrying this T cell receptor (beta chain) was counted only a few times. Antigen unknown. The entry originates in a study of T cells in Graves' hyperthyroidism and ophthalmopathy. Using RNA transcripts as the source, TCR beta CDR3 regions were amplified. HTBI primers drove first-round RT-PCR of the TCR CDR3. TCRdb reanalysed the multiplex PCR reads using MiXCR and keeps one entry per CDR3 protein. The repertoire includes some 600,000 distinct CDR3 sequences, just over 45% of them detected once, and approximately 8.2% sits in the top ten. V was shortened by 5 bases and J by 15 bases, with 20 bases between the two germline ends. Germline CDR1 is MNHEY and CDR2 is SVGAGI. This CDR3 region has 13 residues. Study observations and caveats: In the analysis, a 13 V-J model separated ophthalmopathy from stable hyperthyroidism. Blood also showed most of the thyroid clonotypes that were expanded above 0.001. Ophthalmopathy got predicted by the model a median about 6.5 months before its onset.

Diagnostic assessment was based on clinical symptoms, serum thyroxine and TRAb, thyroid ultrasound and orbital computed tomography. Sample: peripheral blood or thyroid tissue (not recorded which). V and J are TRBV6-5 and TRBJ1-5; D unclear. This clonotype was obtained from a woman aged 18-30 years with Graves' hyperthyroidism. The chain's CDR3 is CASSTSSSGSPHF. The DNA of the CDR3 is TGTGCCAGCAGTACCTCCAGTTCGGGATCCCCGCATTTT.